The T cell receptor beta chain described here comes from a study of OX40 agonist ivuxolimab in advanced cancers. Study-level points and caveats: CD4+ and CD8+ T cells in blood underwent clonal expansion by week 6 at 0.1 to 3.0 mg/kg.

TCRdb's table, derived via immunoSEQ multiplex PCR, lists solely in-frame clones and lacks some. Of about 70,000 clones listed, 85% to 95% were seen once; the top ten hold roughly 4.9%. The germline V gene encodes CDR1 SGHVS and CDR2 FQNEAQ. The V end lost 5 bases, the J end lost 6 bases, and 8 bases lay between the germline ends. The CDR3 is 11 amino acids. A remark on this clone: Antigen unknown.

The chain uses TRBV7-8 and TRBJ2-7, with D unresolved. The TCR was taken from an adult with an advanced solid tumor such as melanoma, head and neck, liver or kidney cancer. The source was CD4+ or CD8+ T cells sorted from blood, collected in a trial of the OX40 agonist ivuxolimab. CDR3 bases: TGTGCCAGCAGCCACACAAGCGAGCAGTACTTC. Translated: CASSHTSEQYF.